Below, 22 T cell receptor beta chains from the same sample are listed, as sequenced in a study of PD-1 blockade in classical Hodgkin lymphoma. The protocol was immunoSEQ multiplex PCR, while the TCRdb copy is restricted to in-frame clones and leaves out a portion. This sample has tens of thousands of clones; roughly 70% occur once, and the top ten carry over 2.5%. There was relapse after autologous stem cell transplantation in every patient, and there was variation in brentuximab vedotin exposure. The input for sequencing was peripheral blood mononuclear cells (PBMCs), taken before the second cycle of nivolumab. These receptors originate from a human donor with classical Hodgkin lymphoma.

V and J are TRBV28 and TRBJ2-1; D unclear. The CDR3 is made up of 14 amino acids. Trimming left V 2 bases short and J 7 bases short, with 12 bases between. Germline V lookup: CDR1 MDHEN, CDR2 SYDVKM. DNA of the CDR3: TGTGCCAGCAGTTTACTGGGGTCTACAAATGAGCAGTTCTTC. This gives the protein CASSLLGSTNEQFF.

This chain joins TRBV4-3 and TRBJ2-7; D not resolved. The ends were cut back, 0 bases at V and 2 bases at J, with 11 bases in the middle. This CDR3 is 15 amino acids long. CDR1 LGHNA and CDR2 YSLEER come from the germline V gene. The CDR3 sequence is CASSQERQITYEQYF. CDR3 DNA: TGCGCCAGCAGCCAAGAAAGGCAGATTACCTACGAGCAGTACTTC.

By share, this clone counts as medium-sized (0.01 to 0.1%). The chain employs TRBV28 and TRBJ1-1, with a weak D call TRBD1 (5 bases). V lost 1 base, J lost 7 bases, and 7 bases lay in between. This CDR3 has 12 residues. Germline V gives CDR1 MDHEN, CDR2 SYDVKM. CDR3 region: CASSLLTDEAFF. In DNA, the CDR3 is TGTGCCAGCAGTTTATTGACAGATGAAGCTTTCTTT.

The CDR3 sequence: CASSGDPQIAGRETQYF. The CDR3 DNA reads TGCGCCAGCAGCGGGGACCCCCAAATAGCGGGGCGAGAGACCCAGTACTTC. V and J are TRBV5-1 and TRBJ2-5; 8 nucleotides align to TRBD2. CDR1 and CDR2 from the germline V gene are SGHRS and YFSETQ. The junction had 15 bases not matched to a gene; V was cut back by 4 bases and J by 4 bases. The CDR3 has 17 residues.

The chain is built from TRBV6-5 and TRBJ1-1; D might be TRBD1 (5 bases). V lost 6 bases to trimming and J lost 5 bases, with 13 bases between them. In germline, CDR1 is MNHEY, CDR2 SVGAGI. The CDR3 extends over 13 amino acids. CDR3 sequence (DNA): TGTGCCAGCAGGTCGGACACGGGGACTGAAGCTTTCTTT. It encodes CASRSDTGTEAFF.

This clone has only one observation. The chain links TRBV28 to TRBJ2-5; D remains ambiguous. Germline CDR1 is MDHEN and CDR2 is SYDVKM. V was pared by 5 bases and J by 3 bases, with 7 bases between. The CDR3 is 12 residues long. CDR3 in amino acids: CASSQPEETQYF. DNA for the CDR3: TGTGCCAGCAGTCAGCCCGAAGAGACCCAGTACTTC.

The rearrangement links TRBV7-9 to TRBJ2-1; 10 nucleotides agree with TRBD2. Germline values: CDR1 SEHNR, CDR2 FQNEAQ (reference sequence). The CDR3 is made up of 14 amino acids. The V and J ends lost 2 bases and 6 bases, in that order; junction bases with no gene match: 1. The CDR3 reads CASSLSGGVNEQFF. DNA of the CDR3: TGTGCCAGCAGCTTAAGCGGGGGGGTCAATGAGCAGTTCTTC.

The chain employs TRBV27 and TRBJ2-5; possible D gene TRBD2, 5 bases. The ends were cut back, 6 bases at V and 7 bases at J, with 9 bases in the middle. This CDR3 comprises 11 residues. CDR1 is MNHEY, CDR2 SMNVEV, per germline (reference sequence). CDR3 coding DNA: TGTGCCAGCAGCCCAGGAGGGACCCAGTACTTC. Translation: CASSPGGTQYF.

The chain's CDR3 is CASSWSGRSPNGYTF. The CDR3 bases are TGTGCCAGCAGCTGGAGCGGGAGATCCCCTAATGGCTACACCTTC. This chain joins TRBV5-5 and TRBJ1-2; D is uncertain. Germline CDR1 is SGHKS and CDR2 is YYEKEE (reference sequence). Trimming removed 3 bases from V and 6 bases from J, with 18 bases in between. This CDR3 spans 15 amino acids.

The rearrangement links TRBV28 to TRBJ2-1; 7 positions match TRBD2. The germline CDR1 and CDR2 sequences are MDHEN and SYDVKM. CDR3 length: 14 amino acids. The V gene end was trimmed by 5 bases and the J gene end by 10 bases; junction bases not matched to a gene: 11. The CDR3 region is CASSPGGAYREQFF. The DNA for the CDR3 is TGTGCCAGCAGTCCGGGGGGAGCCTACAGGGAGCAGTTCTTC.

This rearrangement joins TRBV6-1 to TRBJ2-7, with no clear D. The length of the CDR3 is 16 residues. From germline, CDR1 is MNHNS and CDR2 SASEGT. The V gene lost 0 bases and the J gene lost 5 bases, with 17 bases spanning the gap. The CDR3 coding sequence is TGTGCCAGCAGTGAAGCGTACTGGGCTGCCAACCACGAGCAGTACTTC. As protein: CASSEAYWAANHEQYF.

The V and J genes are TRBV6-5 and TRBJ1-1; tentative D call: TRBD1 (5 bases). The V and J ends lost 6 bases and 7 bases respectively, with 18 bases between them. Germline values: CDR1 MNHEY, CDR2 SVGAGI. This CDR3 contains 14 residues. The CDR3 nucleotides are TGTGCCAGCAGCATTACCGCCAAGGGGCTTGAAGCTTTCTTT. This encodes CASSITAKGLEAFF.

This chain uses TRBV15 with TRBJ1-3; D gene uncertain. Trimming shortened V by 6 bases and J by 2 bases, and 11 bases separated the two germline ends. The CDR3 consists of 14 residues. In germline, CDR1 is LNHNV, CDR2 YYDKDF (reference sequence). The CDR3 protein is CATRAGNPGNTIYF. The DNA of the CDR3 is TGTGCCACCAGGGCCGGGAACCCTGGAAACACCATATATTTT.

This clone was seen more than once but under ten times. The chain uses TRBV30 and TRBJ1-1, with 7 bases fitting TRBD1. CDR1 and CDR2 from the germline V gene are GTSNPN and SVGIG (reference sequence). The CDR3 contains 15 residues. The V segment lost 2 bases and the J segment 0 bases; nucleotides outside the gene matches: 6. The CDR3 sequence: CAWSIGQALNTEAFF. The CDR3 DNA sequence: TGTGCCTGGAGTATCGGACAGGCGTTGAACACTGAAGCTTTCTTT.

In its sample, this clone ranks as medium-sized. The chain links TRBV4-1 to TRBJ2-1; D may be TRBD2 (5 bases). V dropped 2 bases and J dropped 1 base, with 9 bases sitting between them. This CDR3 comprises 15 residues. Germline loops: CDR1 MGHRA, CDR2 YSYEKL. DNA for the CDR3: TGCGCCAGCAGCCAAACTAGTGATTCCTACAATGAGCAGTTCTTC. Translated, it gives CASSQTSDSYNEQFF.

The V and J genes are TRBV7-6 and TRBJ2-7; 10 nucleotides match TRBD1. The V and J ends lost 4 bases and 4 bases, in that order; junction bases with no gene match: 4. CDR3 length equals 14 residues. The V gene's germline CDR1 is SGHVS and CDR2 FNYEAQ. CDR3 region: CASSYGQGVYEQYF. The CDR3 DNA reads TGTGCCAGCAGCTACGGACAGGGGGTGTACGAGCAGTACTTC.

The chain has TRBV5-6 and TRBJ2-6, with D unclear. V shed 7 bases and J shed 0 bases, with 20 bases lying between them. The CDR3 runs to 18 residues. Germline V lookup: CDR1 SGHDT, CDR2 YYEEEE. CDR3 coding DNA: TGTGCCAGCGAAAAAGGGCCAAAGGAAGACTCTGGGGCCAACGTCCTGACTTTC. It encodes CASEKGPKEDSGANVLTF.

The chain is built from TRBV7-9 and TRBJ1-2, with 9 bases aligning to TRBD1. Trimming removed 5 bases from V and 4 bases from J; junction bases left unmatched: 8. CDR3 length equals 15 residues. Germline V gives CDR1 SEHNR, CDR2 FQNEAQ (reference sequence). The CDR3 spells CASSRTGVRSYGYTF. For the CDR3, the DNA is TGTGCCAGCAGCCGGACAGGGGTAAGGTCCTATGGCTACACCTTC.

The rearrangement links TRBV10-3 to TRBJ2-2; TRBD2 matches 7 bases. Looked up from germline, CDR1 is ENHRY and CDR2 is SYGVKD. V lost 4 bases, J lost 0 bases, and 8 bases stayed unmatched. This CDR3 is built from 17 residues. CDR3 nucleotide sequence: TGTGCCATCAGTGCCCTTCACCGGGGGGCGAACACCGGGGAGCTGTTTTTT. This sequence encodes CAISALHRGANTGELFF.

This clone was seen a few times. The chain uses TRBV11-2 and TRBJ2-2, with 7 bases lining up with TRBD2. The CDR3 has 16 amino acids. CDR1 and CDR2 from the germline V gene are SGHAT and FQNNGV. V dropped 5 bases and J dropped 4; count of bases not matched to a gene: 10. The CDR3 DNA follows: TGTGCCAGCAGCCTTTTGACTAGCCTCTCCACCGGGGAGCTGTTTTTT. This gives the protein CASSLLTSLSTGELFF.

The chain recombines TRBV5-4 with TRBJ2-1; unclear D gene. The CDR3 runs to 14 residues. Trimming stripped 5 bases from V and 5 bases from J, with 14 bases between. Germline assignment: CDR1 SGHNT and CDR2 YYREEE (reference sequence). CDR3 nucleotides: TGTGCCAGCAGACCAGGCCGAAATGACAATGAGCAGTTCTTC. This codes for CASRPGRNDNEQFF. The whole variable domain, remainder taken from reference TRBV5-4 and TRBJ2-1, is ETGVTQSPTHLIKTRGQQVTLRCSSQSGHNTVSWYQQALGQGPQFIFQYYREEENGRGNFPPRFSGLQFPNYSSELNVNALELDDSALYLCASRPGRNDNEQFFGPGTRLTVL.

This chain joins TRBV7-9 and TRBJ1-1; D remains ambiguous. Trimming stripped 5 bases from V and 1 base from J, with 11 bases between. Per the germline V gene, CDR1 is SEHNR and CDR2 is FQNEAQ (reference sequence). This CDR3 comprises 14 residues. In nucleotides, the CDR3 is TGTGCCAGCAGCCCCTACGCAGGGAACACTGAAGCTTTCTTT. The encoded protein is CASSPYAGNTEAFF.